This T cell receptor beta chain was recorded in a study of cytomegalovirus exposure and HLA in healthy donors. V lost 3 bases, J lost 5 bases, and 15 bases stayed unmatched. CDR1 KGHSH and CDR2 LQKENI come from the germline V gene. This CDR3 has 17 residues. A remark on this clone: Its antigen is unidentified.

With 60 Vbeta and 13 Jbeta primers, the PCR was carried out. Clones were read by immunoSEQ multiplex PCR, and TCRdb kept only the in-frame ones, dropping some. The data contain around 150,000 clones, about 74% of them singletons. Study-level results: Relative to equally common others, HLA-associated TCR beta chains showed greater clonal expansion in a later analysis.

This chain uses TRBV18 with TRBJ1-2; 7 bases map to TRBD1. The source is a woman aged 40 to 50 in good health and CMV-seronegative. Sequencing was performed on PBMCs. The CDR3 here is CASSPRPPGQDDYGYTF. The DNA of the CDR3 is TGTGCCAGCTCACCTAGGCCCCCAGGACAGGACGATTATGGCTACACCTTC.